This is a list of T cell receptor beta chains from one sample in a study of blood T cell repertoires in COVID-19. Sequenced by immunoSEQ multiplex PCR; TCRdb stores in-frame clones only, minus some. This table holds roughly 320,000 clones, around 86% found once. Source material: PBMCs or T cells enriched from blood (not recorded which). Receptor source: a man aged 25-45 years who had recovered from COVID-19. The CDR3 runs from the conserved cysteine through the conserved F or W. D genes are given only for firm matches. Only some rows state a clone size, as once, few, many or a class for expanded clones.

once TRBJ2-3 TRBV5-1 TRBD1 CASSLGSGGQSDTQYF TGCGCCAGCAGCTTGGGGTCAGGGGGCCAGTCAGATACGCAGTATTTT
- TRBJ2-7 TRBV7-9 - CASSSGNPHEQYF TGTGCCAGCAGCTCCGGGAACCCCCACGAGCAGTACTTC
- TRBJ2-1 TRBV7-7 TRBD1 CASSLVQGAGNEQFF TGTGCTAGCAGCTTAGTTCAGGGGGCCGGCAATGAGCAGTTCTTC
- TRBJ1-6 TRBV6-5 - CASRREGSSSPLHF TGTGCCAGCAGACGGGAGGGGTCGAGTTCACCCCTCCACTTT
- TRBJ2-1 TRBV23-1 TRBD2 CASSQPTSSGRGSSYNEQFF TGCGCCAGCAGTCAACCCACCTCGAGCGGGAGGGGGAGCTCCTACAATGAGCAGTTCTTC
- TRBJ2-5 TRBV7-2 TRBD2 CASSRTSGRGETQYF TGTGCCAGCAGCCGTACTAGCGGGAGGGGAGAGACCCAGTACTTC
- TRBJ1-4 TRBV6-6 - CASSHQGGEKLFF TGTGCCAGCAGTCACCAAGGGGGAGAAAAACTGTTTTTT
- TRBJ1-1 TRBV7-9 - CASSLGLGEVNTEAFF TGTGCCAGCAGCTTAGGCCTGGGGGAGGTGAACACTGAAGCTTTCTTT
- TRBJ1-2 TRBV11-2 TRBD1 CASSWDSSGFGYTF TGTGCCAGCAGCTGGGACAGTTCCGGATTTGGCTACACCTTC
- TRBJ1-3 TRBV28 - CASNKGGSGNTIYF TGTGCCAGCAATAAGGGGGGGTCTGGAAACACCATATATTTT
- TRBJ1-1 TRBV18 - CASSPVYRKAEAFF TGTGCCAGCTCACCGGTATACAGGAAAGCTGAAGCTTTCTTT
- TRBJ1-1 TRBV15 TRBD1 CATSRVGQGFFLNTEAFF TGTGCCACCAGCCGCGTCGGACAGGGCTTCTTCCTGAACACTGAAGCTTTCTTT
- TRBJ2-3 TRBV5-4 - CASSRDRATDTQYF TGTGCCAGCAGCCGAGACAGAGCCACAGATACGCAGTATTTT
once TRBJ2-3 TRBV28 TRBD2 CASRGFLAGLTDTQYF TGTGCCAGCAGAGGTTTTTTAGCGGGCCTTACAGATACGCAGTATTTT
- TRBJ1-1 TRBV6-5 TRBD1 CASTPMAQGGTEAFF TGTGCCAGCACCCCGATGGCGCAGGGGGGCACTGAAGCTTTCTTT
- TRBJ1-2 TRBV19 - CASSITGGLLYTF TGTGCCAGTAGTATAACTGGAGGCCTTCTCTACACCTTC
once TRBJ2-1 TRBV4-2 TRBD2 CASSQEPLAGSGEQFF TGTGCCAGCAGCCAAGAGCCGCTAGCGGGGTCGGGTGAGCAGTTCTTC
many TRBJ1-1 TRBV5-1 - CASSLVSGTEAFF TGCGCCAGCAGCTTGGTTTCAGGCACTGAAGCTTTCTTT
once TRBJ1-2 TRBV5-1 - CASRTGRTNYGYTF TGCGCCAGCAGAACAGGACGGACCAACTATGGCTACACCTTC
- TRBJ1-1 TRBV21-1 - CASRGQGNTEAFF TGTGCCAGCAGGGGACAGGGGAACACTGAAGCTTTCTTT
- TRBJ1-6 TRBV28 TRBD1 CASRQGVENSPLHF TGTGCCAGCAGGCAGGGGGTAGAGAATTCACCCCTCCACTTT
- TRBJ1-4 TRBV2 TRBD1 CASTGQGTTNEKLFF TGTGCCAGCACTGGACAGGGCACAACTAATGAAAAACTGTTTTTT
- TRBJ2-3 TRBV4-1 - CASSQGRGAGTDTQYF TGCGCCAGCAGCCAAGGGCGGGGCGCGGGCACAGATACGCAGTATTTT
- TRBJ1-3 TRBV10-3 TRBD1 CAISENTGGNGNTIYF TGTGCCATCAGTGAGAATACAGGGGGCAACGGAAACACCATATATTTT
- TRBJ2-7 TRBV21-1 - CASSRVRAGAFYEQYF TGTGCCAGCAGCAGAGTCAGGGCAGGGGCCTTCTACGAGCAGTACTTC
- TRBJ1-1 TRBV5-1 TRBD1 CASSLVSGTGGTEAFF TGCGCCAGCAGCTTGGTCTCCGGGACAGGGGGCACTGAAGCTTTCTTT
- TRBJ2-5 TRBV7-2 TRBD2 CASSSSGSGARGETQYF TGTGCCAGCAGTTCGTCGGGTAGCGGGGCGCGGGGGGAGACCCAGTACTTC
- TRBJ2-5 TRBV10-2 TRBD1 CASNRQGRGSETQYF TGCGCCAGTAATCGACAGGGTAGGGGGTCAGAGACCCAGTACTTC
- TRBJ1-1 TRBV6-5 TRBD1 CASSFDATGEAFF TGTGCCAGCAGTTTCGACGCGACAGGGGAAGCTTTCTTT
- TRBJ1-6 TRBV7-2 TRBD1 CASSLGQGVHNSPLHF TGTGCCAGCAGCCTGGGACAGGGGGTTCATAATTCACCCCTCCACTTT
- TRBJ2-7 TRBV25-1 - CASSESSPRSSYEQYF TGTGCCAGCAGTGAATCTAGCCCACGAAGCTCCTACGAGCAGTACTTC
once TRBJ2-3 TRBV19 TRBD2 CASSAGLVTDTQYF TGTGCCAGTAGTGCGGGACTAGTTACAGATACGCAGTATTTT
once TRBJ1-3 TRBV3-1/TRBV3-2 - CASSQRVRVYPGNTIYF TGTGCCAGCAGCCAAAGGGTCAGGGTTTATCCTGGAAACACCATATATTTT
- TRBJ2-7 TRBV5-1 - CASSFPTGDEQYF TGCGCCAGCAGCTTCCCCACAGGTGACGAGCAGTACTTC
few TRBJ2-1 TRBV21-1 - CASSIGTGNANEQFF TGTGCCAGCAGCATCGGGACAGGGAACGCAAATGAGCAGTTCTTC
few TRBJ1-3 TRBV2 - CATQSPGNTIYF TGTGCCACCCAAAGCCCCGGAAACACCATATATTTT
- TRBJ2-1 TRBV19 - CASTPGVADNEQFF TGTGCCAGTACCCCCGGGGTAGCGGACAATGAGCAGTTCTTC
- TRBJ2-1 TRBV11-2 TRBD2 CASSPREQSGSGHNEQFF TGTGCCAGCAGCCCCCGAGAGCAGAGCGGGAGCGGACACAATGAGCAGTTCTTC
- TRBJ1-5 TRBV7-8 - CASSLDGGVQPQHF TGTGCCAGCAGCTTAGACGGGGGGGTTCAGCCCCAGCATTTT
- TRBJ2-7 TRBV27 - CASSPPTAEEQYF TGTGCCAGCAGTCCCCCCACAGCGGAGGAGCAGTACTTC
- TRBJ2-2 TRBV11-3 TRBD2 CASSRWAGGDTGELFF TGTGCCAGCAGCCGATGGGCGGGAGGGGACACCGGGGAGCTGTTTTTT
- TRBJ1-3 TRBV14 - CASSHGPRGGSGNTIYF TGTGCCAGCAGCCACGGACCGAGAGGGGGCTCTGGAAACACCATATATTTT
- TRBJ2-2 TRBV5-1 - CASSLGPGGGELFF TGCGCCAGCAGCTTGGGTCCGGGTGGCGGGGAGCTGTTTTTT
- TRBJ1-2 TRBV7-8 - CASSPWGEAEGYTF TGTGCCAGCAGCCCCTGGGGGGAAGCAGAGGGCTACACCTTC
- TRBJ1-5 TRBV7-2 TRBD1 CASSFAGTGGGQPQHF TGTGCCAGCAGCTTCGCCGGGACAGGGGGAGGCCAGCCCCAGCATTTT
- TRBJ2-7 TRBV5-1 - CASSLGLPSSYEQYF TGCGCCAGCAGCCTGGGACTCCCCTCCTCCTACGAGCAGTACTTC
- TRBJ2-5 TRBV5-1 TRBD1 CASSPAEGARETQYF TGCGCCAGCAGCCCGGCCGAGGGGGCGAGGGAGACCCAGTACTTC